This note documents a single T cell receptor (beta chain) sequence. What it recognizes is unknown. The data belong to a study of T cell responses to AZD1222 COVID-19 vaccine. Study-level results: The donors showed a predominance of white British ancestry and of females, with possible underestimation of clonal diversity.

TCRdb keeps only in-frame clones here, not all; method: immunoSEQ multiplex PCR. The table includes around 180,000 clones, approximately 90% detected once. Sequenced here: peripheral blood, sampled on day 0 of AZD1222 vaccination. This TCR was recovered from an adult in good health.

CDR3 protein: CASSPGGLQGAPMNTEAFF. CDR3 nucleotide sequence: TGTGCCAGCAGCCCAGGGGGATTACAGGGAGCTCCGATGAACACTGAAGCTTTCTTT. The J gene is TRBJ1-1, the V gene TRBV7-9; TRBD1 aligns across 7 bases. The J segment lost 0 bases and the V segment lost 5 bases, leaving 18 bases of the junction unmatched. The CDR3 has 19 residues. The germline V gene encodes CDR1 SEHNR and CDR2 FQNEAQ (reference sequence).